This entry lists 10 T cell receptor beta chains sequenced from one sample in a study of shared T cell receptors in the human thymus (dated by TCRdb to the early 2020s). Receptor libraries were prepared by the immunoSEQ multiplex PCR assay. In TCRdb, the immuneACCESS table is reduced to in-frame sequences with V and J assigned. These tables do not hold every clone; where another copy was compared, an unresolved V gene accounts for under half, and the others remain unexplained. This sample has 550,000 to 800,000 clones in its table, and 75% to 90% of those were observed once. Jointly, the top ten make up more than 0.008% of the sample. These data are also associated with another study on human thymus T cells.

The specimen was thymocytes. All receptors derive from a girl less than two years old with a congenital heart defect. Donor details come from another sample of the same person, matched by shared clones.

This chain joins TRBV27 and TRBJ2-3, with a possible D match to TRBD1 (6 bases). This CDR3 is 16 amino acids long. Trimming cost V 6 bases and J 3 bases, with 19 bases left between them. The V gene's germline CDR1 is MNHEY and CDR2 SMNVEV (reference sequence). CDR3 bases: TGTGCCAGCAGCGTCGCCAACAGGGATCGTACAGATACGCAGTATTTT. This translates into CASSVANRDRTDTQYF.

The chain is built from TRBV6-1 and TRBJ2-2; 7 nucleotides align to TRBD1. V gave up 1 base and J gave up 4 bases; unmatched junction bases: 12. The germline CDR1 and CDR2 sequences are MNHNS and SASEGT. The CDR3 is 18 amino acids. This CDR3 reads CASSEVKGAVGFTGELFF. DNA for the CDR3: TGTGCCAGCAGTGAAGTAAAGGGGGCTGTTGGGTTCACCGGGGAGCTGTTTTTT.

The rearrangement joins TRBV6-5 to TRBJ1-1; TRBD1 might be the D (6 bases). V lost 2 bases, J lost 2 bases, and 15 bases lay in between. CDR1 and CDR2 (germline): MNHEY, SVGAGI. This CDR3 is built from 16 residues. CDR3 sequence: CASSYPTQGSNTEAFF. The CDR3 nucleotides read TGTGCCAGCAGTTACCCAACCCAGGGGTCCAACACTGAAGCTTTCTTT.

This chain joins TRBV5-1 and TRBJ2-7, with D possibly being TRBD2 (5 bases). CDR1 SGHRS and CDR2 YFSETQ come from the germline V gene. Trimming took off 0 bases at V and 6 bases at J, with 13 bases between the two ends. The CDR3 length is 14 residues. The CDR3 region is CASSLALLRGEQYF. DNA for the CDR3: TGCGCCAGCAGCTTGGCCCTCCTCCGGGGCGAGCAGTACTTC.

In this sample, this clone turned up once. This chain links TRBV5-8 with TRBJ2-1; D might be TRBD2 (6 bases). This CDR3 region has 14 residues. V was cut by 4 bases and J by 10 bases, with 18 bases left in between. CDR1 SGHTS and CDR2 YDEGEE come from the germline V gene. In DNA, the CDR3 is TGTGCCAGCAGCCCGCGGGGACCCCGGGGCGAGCAGTTCTTC. This gives the protein CASSPRGPRGEQFF.

The rearrangement joins TRBV28 to TRBJ2-2; 9 positions match TRBD1. J gave up 4 bases and V 5 bases, and 8 bases lay outside the gene matches. The CDR3 is 16 residues long. Germline loops: CDR1 MDHEN, CDR2 SYDVKM. In DNA, the CDR3 is TGTGCCAGCAGTGACAAACAGGGGGCTCGCACCGGGGAGCTGTTTTTT. It yields the protein CASSDKQGARTGELFF. The variable domain in full, with the rest retrieved from reference TRBV28 and TRBJ2-2, is DVKVTQSSRYLVKRTGEKVFLECVQDMDHENMFWYRQDPGLGLRLIYFSYDVKMKEKGDIPEGYSVSREKKERFSLILESASTNQTSMYLCASSDKQGARTGELFFGEGSRLTVL.

V is TRBV19 and J is TRBJ1-4, with TRBD1 identical over 9 bases. The J segment lost 8 bases and the V segment lost 5 bases, leaving 9 bases of the junction unmatched. This CDR3 spans 15 amino acids. The V gene's germline CDR1 is LNHDA and CDR2 SQIVND (reference sequence). Written as DNA, the CDR3 is TGTGCCAGTAGTCCCGGGACAGGGAGGGAGGAAAAACTGTTTTTT. Residues: CASSPGTGREEKLFF.

The rearrangement links TRBV6-5 to TRBJ2-7; the D is unclear. Per germline, CDR1 MNHEY and CDR2 SVGAGI. The CDR3 is made up of 13 amino acids. V shed 5 bases and J shed 1 base, with 9 bases lying between them. CDR3 loop: CASSPQASYEQYF. CDR3 DNA: TGTGCCAGCAGTCCCCAGGCATCCTACGAGCAGTACTTC.

Of note for this clone: In the same sample, other DNA sequences code for this CDR3. The chain joins TRBV4-3 to TRBJ1-1, with a possible D match to TRBD1 (6 bases). V was clipped by 3 bases and J by 1 base, with 9 bases between them. CDR1 and CDR2 (germline): LGHNA, YSLEER. The CDR3 sequence is 14 residues long. In DNA, the CDR3 is TGCGCCAGCAGCCAGGCAGGGGCGAACACTGAAGCTTTCTTT. Amino acid sequence: CASSQAGANTEAFF.

This clone has only a few counts. This chain joins TRBV23-1 and TRBJ1-2, with D possibly being TRBD1 (6 bases). TRBV23-1 is labeled an ORF, and its function is uncertain. CDR3 length: 12 residues. Trimming took 7 bases from V and 7 from J, leaving 13 bases between them. CDR3 nucleotides: TGCGCCAGCACCCTCCGGGACACTGGCTACACCTTC. As protein: CASTLRDTGYTF.